This T cell receptor (beta chain) stems from a study of cytomegalovirus exposure and HLA in healthy donors. Concerning this clone: No antigen is known for it.

This PCR relied on a set of 60 Vbeta primers and 13 Jbeta primers. TCRdb's copy holds only in-frame clones and misses some; the assay was immunoSEQ multiplex PCR. The top ten clones hold 3% to 4% of a sample with 80,000 to 130,000 clones, more than 75% of them seen once. Findings and caveats of the study: Later analysis found that TCR beta chains associated with HLA were more clonally expanded than other, equally common chains.

V shed 0 bases, J shed 0 bases, and the junction held 6 bases outside the gene matches. CDR1 is SGHDN, CDR2 FVKESK, per germline. This CDR3 is built from 17 residues. Source material: PBMCs. The rearrangement joins TRBV14 to TRBJ2-5; TRBD1 matches 8 bases. The source of this sequence is a woman aged 50 to 65 in good health and CMV-seropositive. CDR3 protein: CASSQDRGPLYQETQYF. The CDR3, as DNA: TGTGCCAGCAGCCAAGACAGGGGGCCCCTGTACCAAGAGACCCAGTACTTC.